The sequence of this T cell receptor beta chain was determined in a study of beta chain features in type 1 diabetes. Overall study context: No patient-donor differences in age, gender, total cells or subset yield. Notes on the study in general: With patients and controls alike, PCR might favor shorter templates to an equal degree. Patients with Type 1 diabetes showed moderately but significantly shorter TCRB CDR3s in all four CD4+ subsets.

This clone has only a few counts. Its antigen is as yet unknown. The sample has other DNA sequences that encode this CDR3 too. A single heparinised blood sample, averaging about 120 mL, was obtained per donor. Reverse transcribing all isolated RNA meant expressed TCRB transcripts were sequenced. Produced via immunoSEQ multiplex PCR; TCRdb's table is partial and in-frame only. The data show 500,000 to 650,000 clones, around 11% seen once. This clonotype was obtained from a man younger than 45 with type 1 diabetes. Sequencing used naive CD4+ T cells from blood.

CDR3 DNA sequence: TGCAGTGCTAGCCTCAATGAGCAGTTCTTC. It yields the protein CSASLNEQFF. The rearrangement joins TRBV20-1 to TRBJ2-1; unclear D gene. CDR3 size: 10 residues. Germline CDR1 reads DFQATT; CDR2 reads SNEGSKA (reference sequence). The V gene lost 3 bases and the J gene lost 6 bases, with 3 bases spanning the gap.